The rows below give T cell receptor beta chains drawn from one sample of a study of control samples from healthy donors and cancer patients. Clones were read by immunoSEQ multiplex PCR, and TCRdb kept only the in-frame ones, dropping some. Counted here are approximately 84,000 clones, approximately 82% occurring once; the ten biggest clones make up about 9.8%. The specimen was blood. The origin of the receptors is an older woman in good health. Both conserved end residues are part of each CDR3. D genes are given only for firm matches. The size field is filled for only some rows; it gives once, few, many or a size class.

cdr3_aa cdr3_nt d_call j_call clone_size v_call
CASSFEGEGYGYTF TGTGCCAGCAGTTTTGAAGGTGAGGGCTATGGCTACACCTTC - TRBJ1-2 - TRBV28
CASRADSGNTIYF TGTGCCAGCAGGGCAGATTCTGGAAACACCATATATTTT - TRBJ1-3 - TRBV2
CASSLAAGASTEAFF TGTGCCAGCAGCTTGGCCGCAGGAGCTTCCACTGAAGCTTTCTTT - TRBJ1-1 - TRBV5-4
CASSQGWDVSEAFF TGCGCCAGCAGCCAAGGATGGGATGTGTCTGAAGCTTTCTTT - TRBJ1-1 - TRBV4-3
CASSSGDSYEQYF TGTGCCAGCAGTTCGGGTGACTCCTACGAGCAGTACTTC - TRBJ2-7 few TRBV12-3/TRBV12-4
CASSPSRHSIYGYTF TGTGCCAGCTCCCCAAGCAGGCATTCAATCTATGGCTACACCTTC - TRBJ1-2 - TRBV18
CASRPGPIGTEAFF TGTGCCAGCAGGCCGGGACCCATTGGCACTGAAGCTTTCTTT - TRBJ1-1 few TRBV28
CASSQAGTAANSPLHF TGCGCCAGCAGCCAAGCCGGGACAGCCGCGAATTCACCCCTCCACTTT TRBD1 TRBJ1-6 - TRBV4-1
CASSQSGGASSEQYF TGTGCCAGCAGCCAGAGCGGGGGGGCCAGTTCCGAGCAGTACTTC TRBD2 TRBJ2-7 - TRBV5-6
CASSLGHRDISYEQYF TGCGCCAGCAGCTTGGGTCACAGGGATATCTCCTACGAGCAGTACTTC - TRBJ2-7 - TRBV5-1
CSASAGGIAEQYF TGCAGTGCTAGTGCGGGGGGCATAGCCGAGCAGTACTTC TRBD2 TRBJ2-7 once TRBV20-1
CASSPDRVNTGELFF TGTGCCAGCAGCCCGGACAGGGTGAACACCGGGGAGCTGTTTTTT TRBD1 TRBJ2-2 - TRBV5-4
CASSRFREETQYF TGTGCCAGTAGTAGATTCAGGGAAGAGACCCAGTACTTC - TRBJ2-5 - TRBV19
CASSILAASSYEQYF TGTGCCAGTAGTATCTTGGCGGCGAGCTCCTACGAGCAGTACTTC - TRBJ2-7 - TRBV19
CASSEVGSHEQFF TGCGCCAGCAGTGAGGTCGGTTCCCATGAGCAGTTCTTC - TRBJ2-1 medium-sized TRBV10-1
CASSPSGTSVSYEQYF TGTGCCAGCAGCCCGTCCGGGACTAGCGTCTCCTACGAGCAGTACTTC TRBD2 TRBJ2-7 once TRBV3-1/TRBV3-2
CASSPLGQVNTEAFF TGTGCCAGCTCACCATTGGGACAGGTGAACACTGAAGCTTTCTTT TRBD1 TRBJ1-1 - TRBV18
CASSLATGNGFDTQYF TGCGCCAGCAGCTTGGCCACGGGAAACGGGTTTGATACGCAGTATTTT - TRBJ2-3 - TRBV5-1
CASSGMVANEQFF TGTGCCAGCAGTGGGATGGTAGCGAATGAGCAGTTCTTC - TRBJ2-1 - TRBV12-3/TRBV12-4
CASSLGQGYRELFF TGTGCCAGCAGCTTGGGACAGGGGTACCGGGAGCTGTTTTTT TRBD1 TRBJ2-2 - TRBV11-2
CSVDRGTGYYNEQFF TGCAGCGTTGATCGAGGGACAGGGTATTACAATGAGCAGTTCTTC TRBD1 TRBJ2-1 once TRBV29-1
CASSQGSGRSSYNEQFF TGTGCCAGCAGCCAGGGGAGCGGGCGAAGCTCCTACAATGAGCAGTTCTTC - TRBJ2-1 - TRBV7-6
CASSFSDEKLFF TGTGCCAGCAGCTTCTCAGATGAAAAACTGTTTTTT - TRBJ1-4 - TRBV5-6
CASSRETTYTDTQYF TGCGCCAGCAGCCGAGAGACAACTTACACAGATACGCAGTATTTT - TRBJ2-3 - TRBV4-1
CASSLFGDRGSAFF TGTGCCAGCAGCTTATTTGGGGACAGGGGATCAGCTTTCTTT TRBD1 TRBJ1-1 - TRBV13
CASSAGGLAGKSTYEQYF TGCGCCAGCAGCGCGGGGGGACTAGCGGGGAAATCAACCTACGAGCAGTACTTC TRBD2 TRBJ2-7 - TRBV5-1
CATSRGGSSYEQYF TGTGCCACCAGCAGAGGTGGTAGCAGCTACGAGCAGTACTTC - TRBJ2-7 - TRBV15
CASSPSGSRAGNTIYF TGTGCCAGCTCACCATCAGGATCTCGGGCTGGAAACACCATATATTTT - TRBJ1-3 - TRBV18
CATTAGQGAEQYF TGTGCCACAACCGCGGGACAGGGGGCCGAGCAGTACTTC TRBD1 TRBJ2-7 - TRBV3-1/TRBV3-2
CASGRQGSRTEAFF TGTGCCAGCGGGCGACAGGGAAGTCGGACTGAAGCTTTCTTT TRBD1 TRBJ1-1 - TRBV27